A selection of T cell receptor beta chains follows, all from one sample in a study of blood T cell repertoires in COVID-19. Assay: immunoSEQ multiplex PCR; the TCRdb copy retains only in-frame clones and omits some. The table lists about 310,000 clones, 85% of them singletons. Sequencing was carried out using PBMCs or T cells enriched from blood (not recorded which). The source of these receptors is a young woman who had been exposed to COVID-19. Both conserved end residues are trimmed from each CDR3. Clone size, where shown, is once, few, many, or a class for clones that have expanded.

v_call	cdr3_length	clone_size	j_call	cdr3_aa
TRBV24-1	12	many	TRBJ1-5	ATSDGQGAQPQH
TRBV28	12	many	TRBJ1-6	ASSPGQGRSPLH
TRBV19	13	.	TRBJ2-3	ASTPGRLAADTQY
TRBV5-4	12	.	TRBJ1-1	ASSVQGVNTEAF
TRBV18	12	.	TRBJ1-1	ASSPQDLNTEAF
TRBV28	14	.	TRBJ2-7	ASLAPGTVGRDEQY
TRBV7-2	15	.	TRBJ1-2	ASSPNLQGLRDYGYT
TRBV24-1	9	.	TRBJ2-7	ATGGSYEQY
TRBV28	13	.	TRBJ1-3	ASSPGVLSGNTIY
TRBV5-1	14	.	TRBJ2-2	ASSLDPSDSTGELF
TRBV13	11	.	TRBJ1-4	ASSWTENEKLF
TRBV9	13	few	TRBJ1-2	ASSAEDRAYYGYT
TRBV23-1	14	.	TRBJ2-1	ASSLPGLAVFNEQF
TRBV9	14	.	TRBJ2-5	ASSFGLARTLETQY
TRBV20-1	8	.	TRBJ2-7	SAPVYEQY
TRBV19	10	.	TRBJ2-5	ASSGQGGTQY
TRBV10-2	12	.	TRBJ1-2	ASSGTGESYGYT
TRBV3-1/TRBV3-2	14	.	TRBJ1-4	ASSWTGNSLSEKLF
TRBV4-1	15	.	TRBJ1-2	ASSQDESAGGAYGYT
TRBV27	15	.	TRBJ1-6	ASSPRTGEVNNSPLH
TRBV9	13	.	TRBJ2-2	ASSLGTGSTGELF
TRBV28	13	.	TRBJ2-2	ASRRLAVNTGELF
TRBV2	12	.	TRBJ1-2	ASSDHRGDYGYT
TRBV4-3	12	.	TRBJ1-4	ASSQGQGAEKLF